This T cell receptor (beta chain) is from a study of Ad26.COV2.S vaccination and SARS-CoV-2 variants. As to treatment: about 20 received Ad26.COV2.S at low or high dose, single or two shots; 5 received placebo; per-sample allocation not given. Sampling happened 63 days after the first vaccine or placebo injection. Donation came from an adult in Boston who was aged 18-55 years. CDR1 SGHTA and CDR2 FQGNSA come from the germline V gene. CDR3 length equals 14 residues. V lost 4 bases to trimming and J lost 2 bases; unmatched junction nucleotides: 4. In regard to this clone: What it binds is unknown.

Study findings and constraints: Using TCR breadth and depth analyses may have led to underestimated total T cell responses. Reports say spike-specific CD8+ and CD4+ T cell responses covered substantial breadth after vaccination. Similar non-spike TCR breadth was observed in recipients of vaccine and of placebo.

Generated by immunoSEQ multiplex PCR, the TCRdb table keeps only in-frame clones and is missing some. Among over 300,000 clones listed, approximately 83% were seen once. This chain connects TRBV7-2 to TRBJ1-2; 7 bases align to TRBD1. This sequence originates from a person aged 18-65 years who received the Ad26.COV2.S COVID-19 vaccine or a placebo. The sequencing used peripheral blood, collected in a trial of Ad26.COV2.S vaccine versus placebo. This CDR3 is CASSSRDSNYGYTF. CDR3 sequence (DNA): TGTGCCAGCAGCTCACGGGACAGCAACTATGGCTACACCTTC.